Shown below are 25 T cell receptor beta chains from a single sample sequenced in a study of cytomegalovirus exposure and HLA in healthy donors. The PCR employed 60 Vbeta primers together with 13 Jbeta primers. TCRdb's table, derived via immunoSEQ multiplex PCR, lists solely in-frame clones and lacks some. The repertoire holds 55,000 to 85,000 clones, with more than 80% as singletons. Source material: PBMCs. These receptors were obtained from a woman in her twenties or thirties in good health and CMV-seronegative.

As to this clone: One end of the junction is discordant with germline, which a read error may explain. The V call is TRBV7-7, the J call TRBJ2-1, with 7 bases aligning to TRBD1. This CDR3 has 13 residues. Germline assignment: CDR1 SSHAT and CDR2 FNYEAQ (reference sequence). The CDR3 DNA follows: TGTGCTAGCAGCTTAACAGGGGTGAGTGAGCAGTTCTTC. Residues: CASSLTGVSEQFF.

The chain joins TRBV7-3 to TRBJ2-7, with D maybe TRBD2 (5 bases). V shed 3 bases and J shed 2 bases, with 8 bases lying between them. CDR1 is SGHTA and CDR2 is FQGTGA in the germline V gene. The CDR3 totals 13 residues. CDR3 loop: CASSLERTYEQYF. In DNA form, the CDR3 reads TGTGCCAGCAGCTTGGAGCGGACCTACGAGCAGTACTTC.

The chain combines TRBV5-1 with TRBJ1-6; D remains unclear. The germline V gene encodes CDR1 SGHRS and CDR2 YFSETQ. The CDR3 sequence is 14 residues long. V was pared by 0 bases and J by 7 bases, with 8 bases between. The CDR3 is CASSLGEDNSPLHF. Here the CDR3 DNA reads TGCGCCAGCAGCTTGGGGGAGGACAATTCACCCCTCCACTTT. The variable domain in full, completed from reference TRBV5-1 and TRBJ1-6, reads KAGVTQTPRYLIKTRGQQVTLSCSPISGHRSVSWYQQTPGQGLQFLFEYFSETQRNKGNFPGRFSGRQFSNSRSEMNVSTLELGDSALYLCASSLGEDNSPLHFGNGTRLTVT.

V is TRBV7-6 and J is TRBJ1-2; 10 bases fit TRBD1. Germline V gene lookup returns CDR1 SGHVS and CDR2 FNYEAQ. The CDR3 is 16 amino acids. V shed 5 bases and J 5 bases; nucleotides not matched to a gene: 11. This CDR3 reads CASSPVWGTGDYGYTF. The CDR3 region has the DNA TGTGCCAGCAGCCCAGTGTGGGGGACAGGGGATTATGGCTACACCTTC.

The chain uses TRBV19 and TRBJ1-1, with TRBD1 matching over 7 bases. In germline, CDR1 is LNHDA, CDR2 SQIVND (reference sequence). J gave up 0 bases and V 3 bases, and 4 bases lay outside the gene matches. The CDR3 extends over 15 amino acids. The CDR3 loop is CASSIGGQMNTEAFF. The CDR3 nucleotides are TGTGCCAGTAGTATCGGGGGACAGATGAACACTGAAGCTTTCTTT.

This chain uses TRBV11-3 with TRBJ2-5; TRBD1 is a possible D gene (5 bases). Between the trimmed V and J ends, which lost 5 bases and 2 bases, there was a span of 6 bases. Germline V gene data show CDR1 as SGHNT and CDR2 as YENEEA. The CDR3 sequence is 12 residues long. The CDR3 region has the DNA TGTGCCAGCAGCAGGGGACAAGAGACCCAGTACTTC. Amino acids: CASSRGQETQYF.

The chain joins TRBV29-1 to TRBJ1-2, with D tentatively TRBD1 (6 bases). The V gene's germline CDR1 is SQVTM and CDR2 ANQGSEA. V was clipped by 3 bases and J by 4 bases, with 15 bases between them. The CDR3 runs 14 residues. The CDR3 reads CSVDRAGVAYGYTF. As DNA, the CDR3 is TGCAGCGTTGATCGGGCAGGGGTGGCCTATGGCTACACCTTC.

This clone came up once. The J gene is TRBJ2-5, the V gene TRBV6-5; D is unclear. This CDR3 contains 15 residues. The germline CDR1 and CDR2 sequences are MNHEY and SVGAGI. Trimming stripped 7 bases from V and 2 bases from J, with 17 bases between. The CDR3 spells CASTPFGLSQETQYF. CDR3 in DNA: TGTGCCAGCACCCCCTTTGGGCTAAGTCAAGAGACCCAGTACTTC.

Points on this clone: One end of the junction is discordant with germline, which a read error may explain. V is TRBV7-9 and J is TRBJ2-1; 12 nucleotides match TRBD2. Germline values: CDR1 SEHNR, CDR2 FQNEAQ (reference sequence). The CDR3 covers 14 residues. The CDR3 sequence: CSSSPRLAGDEQFF. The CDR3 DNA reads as TGTTCCAGCAGCCCCCGACTAGCGGGAGATGAGCAGTTCTTC.

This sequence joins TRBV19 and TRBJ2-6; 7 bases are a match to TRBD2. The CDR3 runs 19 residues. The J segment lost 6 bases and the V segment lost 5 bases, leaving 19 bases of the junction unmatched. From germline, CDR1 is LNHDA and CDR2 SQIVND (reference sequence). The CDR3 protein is CASSPGRAGHFFVANVLTF. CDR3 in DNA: TGTGCCAGTAGTCCGGGGAGGGCAGGTCACTTTTTTGTGGCCAACGTCCTGACTTTC.

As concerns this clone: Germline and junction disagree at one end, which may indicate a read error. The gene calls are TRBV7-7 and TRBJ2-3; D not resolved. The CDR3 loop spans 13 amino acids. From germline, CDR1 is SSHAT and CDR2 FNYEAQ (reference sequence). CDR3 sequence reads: CASSLGPLHTQYF. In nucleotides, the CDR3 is TGTGCTAGCAGCTTAGGTCCACTCCATACGCAGTATTTT.

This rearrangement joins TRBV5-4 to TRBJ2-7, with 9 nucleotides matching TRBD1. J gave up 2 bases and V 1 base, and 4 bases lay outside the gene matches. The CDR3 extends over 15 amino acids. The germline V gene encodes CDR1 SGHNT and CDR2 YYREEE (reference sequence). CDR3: CASSLRGQGTYEQYF. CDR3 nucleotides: TGTGCCAGCAGCTTGCGGGGACAGGGTACCTACGAGCAGTACTTC.

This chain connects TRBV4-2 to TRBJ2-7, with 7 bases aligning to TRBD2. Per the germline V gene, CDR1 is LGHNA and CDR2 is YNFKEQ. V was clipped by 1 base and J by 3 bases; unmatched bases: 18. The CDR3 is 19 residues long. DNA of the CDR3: TGTGCCAGCAGCCAAGTGGCCGCCCGGGGGAGCGGGAACCTCTACGAGCAGTACTTC. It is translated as CASSQVAARGSGNLYEQYF.

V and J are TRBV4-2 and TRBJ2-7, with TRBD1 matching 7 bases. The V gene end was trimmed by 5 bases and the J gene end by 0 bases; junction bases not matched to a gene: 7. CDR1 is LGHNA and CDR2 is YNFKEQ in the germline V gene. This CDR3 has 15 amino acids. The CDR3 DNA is TGTGCCAGCAGCGGGCTGGGACAGTCCTCCTACGAGCAGTACTTC. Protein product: CASSGLGQSSYEQYF.

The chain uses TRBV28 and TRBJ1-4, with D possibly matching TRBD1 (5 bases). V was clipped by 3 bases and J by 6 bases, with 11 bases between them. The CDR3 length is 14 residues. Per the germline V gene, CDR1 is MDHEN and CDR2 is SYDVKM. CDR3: CASSFQGGDEKLFF. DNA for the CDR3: TGTGCCAGCAGTTTTCAGGGTGGGGATGAAAAACTGTTTTTT.

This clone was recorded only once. CDR3 region: CASSPRTSGDYEQYF. The CDR3 DNA is TGTGCCAGCAGCCCGAGGACTAGCGGAGACTACGAGCAGTACTTC. The chain combines TRBV6-5 with TRBJ2-7, with 10 bases matching TRBD2. The CDR3 has 15 residues. Germline trimming cut 6 bases from V and 3 bases from J; bases unmatched to any gene: 8. In germline, CDR1 is MNHEY, CDR2 SVGAGI.

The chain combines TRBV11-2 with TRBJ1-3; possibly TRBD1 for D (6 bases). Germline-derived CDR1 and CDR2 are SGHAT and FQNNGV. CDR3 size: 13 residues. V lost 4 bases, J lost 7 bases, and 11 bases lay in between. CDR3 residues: CASSSGVANTIYF. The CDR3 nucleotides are TGTGCCAGCAGCTCAGGGGTAGCGAACACCATATATTTT.

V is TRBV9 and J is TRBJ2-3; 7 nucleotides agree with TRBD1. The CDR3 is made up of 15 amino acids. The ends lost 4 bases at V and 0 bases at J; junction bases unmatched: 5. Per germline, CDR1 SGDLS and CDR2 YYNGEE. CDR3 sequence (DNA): TGTGCCAGCAGCTTAACAGGGGTCAGCACAGATACGCAGTATTTT. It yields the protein CASSLTGVSTDTQYF. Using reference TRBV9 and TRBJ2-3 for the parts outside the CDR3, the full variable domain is DSGVTQTPKHLITATGQRVTLRCSPRSGDLSVYWYQQSLDQGLQFLIQYYNGEERAKGNILERFSAQQFPDLHSELNLSSLELGDSALYFCASSLTGVSTDTQYFGPGTRLTVL.

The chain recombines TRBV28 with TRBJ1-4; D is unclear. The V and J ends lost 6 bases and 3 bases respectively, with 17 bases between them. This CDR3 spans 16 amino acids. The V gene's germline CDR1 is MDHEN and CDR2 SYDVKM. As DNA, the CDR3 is TGTGCCAGCAGGGGGAGGACTGGGCGAGCTAATGAAAAACTGTTTTTT. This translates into CASRGRTGRANEKLFF.

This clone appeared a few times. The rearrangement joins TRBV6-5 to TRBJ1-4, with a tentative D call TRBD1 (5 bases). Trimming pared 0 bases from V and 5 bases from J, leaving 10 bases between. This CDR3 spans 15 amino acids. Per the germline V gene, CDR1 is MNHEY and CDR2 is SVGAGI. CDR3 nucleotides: TGTGCCAGCAGTTACTCCGGTCACAGGAATGAAAAACTGTTTTTT. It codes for CASSYSGHRNEKLFF.

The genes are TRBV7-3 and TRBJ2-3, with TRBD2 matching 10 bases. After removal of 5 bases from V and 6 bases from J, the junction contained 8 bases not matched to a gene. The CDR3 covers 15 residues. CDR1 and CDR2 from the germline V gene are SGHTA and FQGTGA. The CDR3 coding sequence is TGTGCCAGCAGCCGGGCTAGCGGGAGTTTGGATACGCAGTATTTT. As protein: CASSRASGSLDTQYF.

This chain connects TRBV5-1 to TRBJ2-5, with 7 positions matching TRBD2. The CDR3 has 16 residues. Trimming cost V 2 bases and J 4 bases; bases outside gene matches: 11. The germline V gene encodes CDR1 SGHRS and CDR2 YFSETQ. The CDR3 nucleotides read TGCGCCAGCAGCTTCTATTCGGCGGGGGACCGAGAGACCCAGTACTTC. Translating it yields CASSFYSAGDRETQYF.

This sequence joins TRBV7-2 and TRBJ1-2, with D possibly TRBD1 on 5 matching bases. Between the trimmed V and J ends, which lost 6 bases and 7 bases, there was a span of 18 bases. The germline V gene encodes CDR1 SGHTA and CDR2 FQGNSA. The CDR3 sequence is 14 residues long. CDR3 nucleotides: TGTGCCAGCAGTCCGGACACCGGTCGGTTTGGCTACACCTTC. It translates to CASSPDTGRFGYTF.

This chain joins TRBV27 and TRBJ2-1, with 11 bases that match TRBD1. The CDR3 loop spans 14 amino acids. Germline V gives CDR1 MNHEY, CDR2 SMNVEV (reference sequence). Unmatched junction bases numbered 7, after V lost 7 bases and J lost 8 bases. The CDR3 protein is CASKGQGAADEQFF. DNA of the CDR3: TGTGCCAGCAAAGGACAGGGGGCCGCGGATGAGCAGTTCTTC.

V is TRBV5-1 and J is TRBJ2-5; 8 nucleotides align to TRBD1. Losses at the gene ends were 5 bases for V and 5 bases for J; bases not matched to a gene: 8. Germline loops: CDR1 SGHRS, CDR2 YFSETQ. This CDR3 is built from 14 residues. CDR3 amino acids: CASSSQGEKETQYF. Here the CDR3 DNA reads TGCGCCAGCAGTTCACAGGGGGAAAAGGAGACCCAGTACTTC.